This TCR beta chain stems from a study of a mutant IDH1 vaccine in newly diagnosed glioma. Study information: Commencement of vaccination occurred 4-6 weeks following radiotherapy alone, or concurrently with temozolomide cycles.

Trimming cost V 4 bases and J 6 bases, with 7 bases left between them. Germline V gene sequence: CDR1 SNHLY, CDR2 FYNNEI. The CDR3 loop spans 12 amino acids. Time point in this sample: week 23, last vaccination. Doses of 300 ug of mutant IDH1 20-mer peptide were given with topical imiquimod. Clones were read by immunoSEQ multiplex PCR, and TCRdb kept only the in-frame ones, dropping some. The profile shows tens of thousands of clones, about 80% of them singletons. Turning to this clone: Its antigen remains unidentified.

The sequence was collected from a middle-aged man with glioma. Specimen: PBMCs, collected from a glioma patient whose treatment included an IDH1 peptide vaccine. This chain links TRBV2 with TRBJ1-5; D is unclear. CDR3 nucleotide sequence: TGTGCCAGCAGTGTATCTAGTCAGCCCCAGCATTTT. This sequence encodes CASSVSSQPQHF.